The 25 T cell receptor beta chains given below trace back to one sample, sequenced in a study of blood T cell repertoires in COVID-19. Data came from immunoSEQ multiplex PCR; TCRdb stores just in-frame clones and leaves some out. Of some 41,000 clones listed, 65% to 90% are singletons. Sequenced sample: peripheral blood. The origin of the receptors is a man aged 40-50 years with active COVID-19.

The CDR3 loop reads CASSEPWTGPHEQYF. The CDR3 DNA reads TGTGCCAGCAGTGAACCCTGGACAGGTCCACACGAGCAGTACTTC. The chain uses TRBV25-1 and TRBJ2-7; 7 nucleotides line up with TRBD1. The CDR3 is 15 amino acids. V lost 2 bases to trimming and J lost 5 bases; unmatched junction nucleotides: 9. The germline CDR1 and CDR2 sequences are MGHDK and SYGVNS.

The V call is TRBV6-5, the J call TRBJ2-3; 10 nucleotides align to TRBD2. J lost 6 bases, V lost 2 bases, and 5 bases had no gene match. CDR1 and CDR2 (germline): MNHEY, SVGAGI. The CDR3 length is 15 residues. The CDR3 DNA reads as TGTGCCAGCAGTTACAGCGGGAGGGGGATTGATACGCAGTATTTT. Its translation is CASSYSGRGIDTQYF.

The chain couples TRBV7-8 to TRBJ2-7, with 8 bases identical to TRBD1. Trimming cost V 5 bases and J 0 bases; bases outside gene matches: 6. This CDR3 has 15 residues. Germline V CDR1 and CDR2: SGHVS, FQNEAQ. The CDR3 spells CASSARDRLSYEQYF. In DNA form, the CDR3 reads TGTGCCAGCAGCGCTCGGGACAGGCTCTCCTACGAGCAGTACTTC.

V usage is TRBV5-1 and J usage is TRBJ1-2; 7 bases align to TRBD1. The CDR3 spans 13 residues. Unmatched junction bases numbered 3, after V lost 0 bases and J lost 7 bases. In germline, CDR1 is SGHRS, CDR2 YFSETQ. For the CDR3, the DNA is TGCGCCAGCAGCTTGGCTTCAGGGGGTGGCTACACCTTC. Encoded protein: CASSLASGGGYTF. Looking up the rest from reference TRBV5-1 and TRBJ1-2 gives the full variable domain: KAGVTQTPRYLIKTRGQQVTLSCSPISGHRSVSWYQQTPGQGLQFLFEYFSETQRNKGNFPGRFSGRQFSNSRSEMNVSTLELGDSALYLCASSLASGGGYTFGSGTRLTVV.

The chain has TRBV19 and TRBJ1-2; 7 nucleotides agree with TRBD1. CDR3 size: 14 residues. The trim removed 3 bases at V and 4 bases at J, leaving 5 bases unmatched. CDR1 and CDR2 (germline): LNHDA, SQIVND (reference sequence). The CDR3 DNA follows: TGTGCCAGTAGTATCACAGGGGACCGCTATGGCTACACCTTC. It specifies CASSITGDRYGYTF.

In its sample, this clone was seen a few times. This chain links TRBV19 with TRBJ1-2; perhaps TRBD1 as D (5 bases). V dropped 4 bases and J dropped 2 bases, with 11 bases sitting between them. The CDR3 length is 14 residues. Germline V gives CDR1 LNHDA, CDR2 SQIVND (reference sequence). CDR3 amino acids: CASSSVGGNYGYTF. In nucleotides, the CDR3 is TGTGCCAGTAGTAGCGTTGGGGGGAACTATGGCTACACCTTC.

V is TRBV18 and J is TRBJ2-2; 13 bases map to TRBD2. The CDR3 loop spans 17 amino acids. Germline trimming cut 3 bases from V and 4 bases from J; bases unmatched to any gene: 5. In germline, CDR1 is KGHSH, CDR2 LQKENI. In DNA, the CDR3 is TGTGCCAGCTCACCCTGGACTAGCGGGAGTAGCACCGGGGAGCTGTTTTTT. Translation gives CASSPWTSGSSTGELFF.

The chain links TRBV28 to TRBJ2-5; 11 bases are a match to TRBD2. The junction had 11 bases not matched to a gene; V was cut back by 7 bases and J by 4 bases. Germline lookup yields CDR1 MDHEN and CDR2 SYDVKM. The CDR3 extends over 16 amino acids. CDR3 in amino acids: CASTNPLAGVRETQYF. The CDR3, as DNA: TGTGCCAGCACCAACCCACTAGCGGGAGTGAGAGAGACCCAGTACTTC.

CDR3 sequence: CSVEDGAGVDNEQFF. The DNA of the CDR3 is TGCAGCGTTGAAGATGGAGCGGGAGTGGACAATGAGCAGTTCTTC. The J gene is TRBJ2-1, the V gene TRBV29-1, with 8 bases identical to TRBD2. CDR1 is SQVTM, CDR2 ANQGSEA, per germline. V lost 0 bases and J lost 5; bases outside the gene matches: 6. This CDR3 region has 15 residues.

The rearrangement uses TRBV3-1 (or the pseudogene TRBV3-2) and TRBJ2-1; TRBD2 matches at 9 bases. Trimming took 2 bases from V and 3 from J; bases not matched to a gene: 5. The CDR3 runs to 16 residues. CDR1 is LGHDT and CDR2 is YNNKEL in the germline V gene (reference sequence). The CDR3 loop is CASSQPLAGIYNEQFF. As DNA, the CDR3 is TGTGCCAGCAGCCAACCTCTAGCGGGAATCTACAATGAGCAGTTCTTC.

This clone appeared a few times. CDR3 DNA sequence: TGTGCCAGCAGGCTAGCGGAGAGCACAGATACGCAGTATTTT. This encodes CASRLAESTDTQYF. This chain uses TRBV7-9 with TRBJ2-3, with 7 bases matching TRBD2. The CDR3 sequence is 14 residues long. Germline V CDR1 and CDR2: SEHNR, FQNEAQ (reference sequence). With 6 bases clipped from V and 0 bases from J, the junction kept 3 bases outside the gene matches.

This chain joins TRBV5-1 and TRBJ2-3; 9 bases align to TRBD2. The junction had 3 bases not matched to a gene; V was cut back by 3 bases and J by 7 bases. The germline CDR1 and CDR2 sequences are SGHRS and YFSETQ. This CDR3 comprises 13 residues. CDR3 nucleotides: TGCGCCAGCAGCTCGGGGACTAGCTATACGCAGTATTTT. Translating gives CASSSGTSYTQYF.

In this sample, this clone turned up a few times. The gene calls are TRBV11-2 and TRBJ2-4; 10 bases are a match to TRBD1. The CDR3 extends over 14 amino acids. CDR1 is SGHAT, CDR2 FQNNGV, per germline. The trim removed 4 bases at V and 6 bases at J, leaving 3 bases unmatched. The CDR3: CASSSWDRGNIQYF. In DNA form, the CDR3 reads TGTGCCAGCAGCTCGTGGGACAGGGGAAACATTCAGTACTTC.

This chain joins TRBV5-6 and TRBJ2-5; 7 nucleotides line up with TRBD2. This CDR3 has 14 amino acids. Trimming at V came to 4 bases and at J to 4 bases, leaving 7 bases not matched to a gene. Germline values: CDR1 SGHDT, CDR2 YYEEEE. DNA of the CDR3: TGTGCCAGCAGCAACTGGGGGGGTGGAGAGACCCAGTACTTC. It yields the protein CASSNWGGGETQYF.

The chain joins TRBV5-4 to TRBJ2-2, with TRBD1 as a possible D gene (6 bases). CDR1 and CDR2 from the germline V gene are SGHNT and YYREEE (reference sequence). V shed 4 bases and J shed 5 bases, with 15 bases lying between them. The CDR3 totals 15 residues. CDR3: CASSPGDLGTGELFF. CDR3 sequence (DNA): TGTGCCAGCAGCCCAGGGGACCTGGGGACCGGGGAGCTGTTTTTT.

The gene calls are TRBV4-2 and TRBJ2-1, with a weak D call TRBD2 (6 bases). The CDR3 sequence is 16 residues long. The germline V gene encodes CDR1 LGHNA and CDR2 YNFKEQ. Trimming pared 1 base from V and 0 bases from J, leaving 10 bases between. The CDR3 region is CASSQGGTNSYNEQFF. The CDR3 DNA sequence: TGTGCCAGCAGCCAAGGCGGGACCAACTCCTACAATGAGCAGTTCTTC.

J is TRBJ2-1 and V is TRBV6-5; D not certain. The CDR3 is 12 residues long. Germline V gives CDR1 MNHEY, CDR2 SVGAGI. Trimming removed 6 bases from V and 5 bases from J, with 8 bases in between. The chain's CDR3 is CASSLRDNEQFF. The CDR3 coding sequence is TGTGCCAGCAGCCTTCGGGACAATGAGCAGTTCTTC.

A few counts support this clone. The genes are TRBV18 and TRBJ1-1, with TRBD1 identical over 8 bases. The V gene's germline CDR1 is KGHSH and CDR2 LQKENI. There are 12 residues in the CDR3. Trimming removed 2 bases from V and 8 bases from J; junction bases left unmatched: 1. The CDR3 DNA reads TGTGCCAGCTCACCAGGACAGGGAGAAGCTTTCTTT. Translating gives CASSPGQGEAFF.

The J gene is TRBJ1-2, the V gene TRBV29-1, with a tentative D call TRBD1 (6 bases). Germline CDR1 reads SQVTM; CDR2 reads ANQGSEA. The CDR3 runs to 12 residues. Trimming pared 5 bases from V and 3 bases from J, leaving 10 bases between. The CDR3 loop is CSVQQGYYGYTF. The CDR3 DNA is TGCAGCGTTCAACAGGGATACTATGGCTACACCTTC.

V usage is TRBV27 and J usage is TRBJ2-7; unclear D gene. The CDR3 extends over 15 amino acids. The V gene lost 1 base and the J gene lost 0 bases, with 10 bases spanning the gap. The germline CDR1 and CDR2 sequences are MNHEY and SMNVEV (reference sequence). Here the CDR3 DNA reads TGTGCCAGCAGTTTATTCGGAGCGACCTCCTACGAGCAGTACTTC. Residues: CASSLFGATSYEQYF.

The chain couples TRBV2 to TRBJ2-7; possible D gene TRBD1, 6 bases. From germline, CDR1 is SNHLY and CDR2 FYNNEI. V dropped 6 bases and J dropped 0 bases, with 12 bases sitting between them. CDR3 size: 14 residues. CDR3 nucleotides: TGTGCCAGCAGGGACAGAGGTGTCTCCTACGAGCAGTACTTC. It codes for CASRDRGVSYEQYF.

The chain recombines TRBV28 with TRBJ2-5; 9 bases map to TRBD2. This CDR3 spans 19 amino acids. CDR1 and CDR2 from the germline V gene are MDHEN and SYDVKM. The J segment lost 0 bases and the V segment lost 7 bases, leaving 18 bases of the junction unmatched. The chain's CDR3 is CASTPIPQAGGGYQETQYF. CDR3 in DNA: TGTGCCAGCACCCCCATCCCGCAGGCGGGAGGGGGGTACCAAGAGACCCAGTACTTC.

The gene calls are TRBV27 and TRBJ1-2; D possibly corresponds to TRBD1 (6 bases). V was cut by 7 bases and J by 4 bases, with 16 bases left in between. This CDR3 has 14 residues. The germline CDR1 and CDR2 sequences are MNHEY and SMNVEV (reference sequence). The CDR3 sequence: CASKKSGQTYGYTF. CDR3 in DNA: TGTGCCAGCAAGAAGTCGGGACAAACCTATGGCTACACCTTC.

The chain joins TRBV28 to TRBJ2-1, with 12 bases matching TRBD2. Germline V gene data show CDR1 as MDHEN and CDR2 as SYDVKM. The V gene end was trimmed by 2 bases and the J gene end by 6 bases; junction bases not matched to a gene: 8. This CDR3 has 17 amino acids. As DNA, the CDR3 is TGTGCCAGCAGTTTAAACCGCGGGACTAGCGGGCCCAATGAGCAGTTCTTC. Its protein is CASSLNRGTSGPNEQFF.

The J gene is TRBJ2-1, the V gene TRBV30; 8 positions match TRBD1. With 2 bases clipped from V and 10 bases from J, the junction kept 16 bases outside the gene matches. The CDR3 sequence is 16 residues long. The germline CDR1 and CDR2 sequences are GTSNPN and SVGIG (reference sequence). The CDR3 here is CAWSLTPWGQANEQFF. The CDR3, as DNA: TGTGCCTGGAGTCTTACACCCTGGGGACAGGCAAACGAGCAGTTCTTC. Full variable domain (remainder filled in from reference TRBV30 and TRBJ2-1): SQTIHQWPATLVQPVGSPLSLECTVEGTSNPNLYWYRQAAGRGLQLLFYSVGIGQISSEVPQNLSASRPQDRQFILSSKKLLLSDSGFYLCAWSLTPWGQANEQFFGPGTRLTVL.